A selection of T cell receptor beta chains follows, all from one sample in a study of early T cells in non-severe SARS-CoV-2 infection. From the 5' RACE reads, TCRdb called clonotypes with MiXCR, one entry per CDR3 protein. The sample lists tens of thousands of distinct CDR3 sequences, under 10% seen once, with under 3.5% in the top ten. Source material: whole blood. The receptors stem from an adult who was a healthcare worker with PCR-confirmed SARS-CoV-2 infection or an uninfected control (not recorded which). The CDR3 runs from the conserved cysteine through the conserved F or W. Fields, in order: CDR3 length, J gene, V gene, clone size, D gene, CDR3 DNA, CDR3 protein. D genes are given only for firm matches. Size tells how often a clone was seen (once, few, many) or the class of an expanded clone, and some rows leave it out.

14	TRBJ2-2	TRBV11-2	.	TRBD1	TGTGCCAGCAGCTTTGGACAGGGGATCGGGGAGCTGTTTTTT	CASSFGQGIGELFF
14	TRBJ2-4	TRBV5-1	few	.	TGCGCCAGCAGCTTGGGAGGAGGCGCGGACATTCAGTACTTC	CASSLGGGADIQYF
14	TRBJ2-7	TRBV7-2	few	TRBD1	TGTGCCAGCAGCTCCAGGGGGCGCGGCTACGAGCAGTACTTC	CASSSRGRGYEQYF
14	TRBJ2-3	TRBV20-1	many	.	TGCAGTGCTCGGGACTTCGGTAGCACAGATACGCAGTATTTT	CSARDFGSTDTQYF
12	TRBJ2-7	TRBV6-2/TRBV6-3	.	.	TGTGCCAGCAGTTCGGGGGTTTACGAGCAGTACTTC	CASSSGVYEQYF
14	TRBJ1-2	TRBV18	many	.	TGTGCCAGCTCACCATCGGAACAGATCTATGGCTACACCTTC	CASSPSEQIYGYTF
13	TRBJ1-1	TRBV3-1	few	.	TGTGCCAGCAGCCAAGCACGCGGCTCCCAAGCTTTCTTT	CASSQARGSQAFF
15	TRBJ2-7	TRBV7-8	many	TRBD2	TGTGCCAGCAGCTTGGGATATAGCGGGACAAACGAGCAGTACTTC	CASSLGYSGTNEQYF
14	TRBJ1-2	TRBV7-9	.	.	TGTGCCAGCAGCTTGGGCAGGCACCGGGGTGGCTACACCTTC	CASSLGRHRGGYTF
16	TRBJ2-6	TRBV29-1	.	.	TGCAGCGTTGAAGGCACAGGCCGCTCTGGGGCCAACGTCCTGACTTTC	CSVEGTGRSGANVLTF
14	TRBJ2-2	TRBV28	few	.	TGTGCCAGCGCGGGACCTAGTTGGACCGGGGAGCTGTTTTTT	CASAGPSWTGELFF
16	TRBJ2-2	TRBV3-1	.	TRBD2	TGTGCCAGCAGCCAGCCTCTAGCGGGATACACCGGGGAGCTGTTTTTT	CASSQPLAGYTGELFF
12	TRBJ2-1	TRBV11-2	few	.	TGTGCCAGCAGCCCGACTAGTTTTGAGCAGTTCTTC	CASSPTSFEQFF
13	TRBJ2-5	TRBV28	.	.	TGTGCCAGCAGTGATCCGGGGCAGGAGACCCAGTACTTC	CASSDPGQETQYF
17	TRBJ2-1	TRBV4-1	.	TRBD2	TGCGCCAGCAGCCAATCCCCAGCGGGAATGGCCTACAATGAGCAGTTCTTC	CASSQSPAGMAYNEQFF
14	TRBJ2-7	TRBV12-3/TRBV12-4	few	TRBD2	TGTGCCAGCAGCCCGACTAGCGGAGCCTACGAGCAGTACTTC	CASSPTSGAYEQYF
17	TRBJ2-5	TRBV7-8	few	.	TGTGCCAGCAGTCACCACGAGGGCGAGACGGCTTCCGGGTCCCAGTACTTC	CASSHHEGETASGSQYF
15	TRBJ1-2	TRBV11-1	few	.	TGTGCCAGCAGCACTGGACAGTCAAGAGGCTATGGCTACACCTTC	CASSTGQSRGYGYTF
15	TRBJ1-1	TRBV6-1	few	.	TGTGCCAGCAGTACAACGGCAGCCTGGAGCACTGAAGCTTTCTTT	CASSTTAAWSTEAFF
18	TRBJ2-5	TRBV28	many	TRBD2	TGTGCCAGCAGTTTTTTCCCCCCCCGGCGGGAGGTTAGAGAGACCCAGTACTTC	CASSFFPPRREVRETQYF
14	TRBJ1-3	TRBV5-6	.	TRBD1	TGTGCCAGCAGCTTGCGACAGGGAACAAACACCATATATTTT	CASSLRQGTNTIYF
16	TRBJ2-1	TRBV20-1	many	.	TGCAGTGCTAGAGATCAGAGGGCACCGACCTACAATGAGCAGTTCTTC	CSARDQRAPTYNEQFF
14	TRBJ2-3	TRBV6-6	few	.	TGTGCCAGCAGACCATCATCCCCCACAGATACGCAGTATTTT	CASRPSSPTDTQYF
15	TRBJ2-5	TRBV5-1	few	TRBD2	TGCGCCAGCAGCTTGGAAGTAGCGGGCGGGGAGACCCAGTACTTC	CASSLEVAGGETQYF
13	TRBJ2-5	TRBV7-9	many	.	TGTGCCAGCAGCTTAGGGACAGAAGAGACCCAGTACTTC	CASSLGTEETQYF
14	TRBJ2-7	TRBV15	.	.	TGTGCCACCAGCAGCCGGGCCCGAGCCTACGAGCAGTACTTC	CATSSRARAYEQYF
15	TRBJ1-1	TRBV7-9	.	.	TGTGCCAGCAGCTCGCTTTGGACCGCGAGGACTGAAGCTTTCTTT	CASSSLWTARTEAFF
12	TRBJ1-6	TRBV27	many	.	TGTGCCAGCAGCCCCCGTAGATCACCCCTCCACTTT	CASSPRRSPLHF
16	TRBJ1-5	TRBV30	many	.	TGTGCCTGGAGCGCCGCCTTAGGGGTGAGCAATCAGCCCCAGCATTTT	CAWSAALGVSNQPQHF
15	TRBJ2-1	TRBV11-2	few	.	TGTGCCAGCAGCTCTTCCTTACATTCTAGGGAGGAGCAGTTCTTC	CASSSSLHSREEQFF
15	TRBJ1-1	TRBV18	many	.	TGTGCCAGCTCACCCAGTCAGGGGATAAACACTGAAGCTTTCTTT	CASSPSQGINTEAFF
14	TRBJ2-7	TRBV3-1	many	.	TGTGCCAGCAGTTATCCGGGGGTCTCCTACGAGCAGTACTTC	CASSYPGVSYEQYF
13	TRBJ2-5	TRBV7-8	.	TRBD1	TGTGCCAGCAGCGGGACAGCACAAGAGACCCAGTACTTC	CASSGTAQETQYF
15	TRBJ2-3	TRBV7-3	few	TRBD2	TGTGCCAGCAGCAGCGGGACTAGCGACACAGATACGCAGTATTTT	CASSSGTSDTDTQYF
16	TRBJ2-1	TRBV2	medium-sized	TRBD1	TGTGCCAGCACCGGACAGGGGTTATCGTCCTACAATGAGCAGTTCTTC	CASTGQGLSSYNEQFF
14	TRBJ2-1	TRBV20-1	.	.	TGCAGTGCTCAAACGGGACAAGTGGGCAATGAGCAGTTCTTC	CSAQTGQVGNEQFF
17	TRBJ2-3	TRBV7-8	many	.	TGTGCCAGCAGCTCACTAGGGGGCGGGAGACGGGCAGATACGCAGTATTTT	CASSSLGGGRRADTQYF
14	TRBJ2-2	TRBV19	.	.	TGTGCCAGTAGTATAGTGACAGTCTTCGGGGAGCTGTTTTTT	CASSIVTVFGELFF
13	TRBJ2-3	TRBV15	few	.	TGTGCCACCAGCACTCGCCCGGCAAATACGCAGTATTTT	CATSTRPANTQYF
14	TRBJ2-2	TRBV3-1	.	.	TGTGCCAGCAGCCGCCAACAGAACACCGGGGAGCTGTTTTTT	CASSRQQNTGELFF